This is a list of T cell receptor beta chains from one sample in a study of blood T cell repertoires in COVID-19. The method was immunoSEQ multiplex PCR; TCRdb's version includes in-frame clones alone and lacks a portion of them. The sample carries about 310,000 clones, approximately 91% recorded once. The sequenced material came from PBMCs or T cells enriched from blood (not recorded which). These receptors all stem from a man in his 60s who had recovered from COVID-19. Each CDR3 is given with its conserved first and last residue. A D gene is named only where the DNA matches it firmly. The size field is filled for only some rows; it gives once, few, many or a size class.

>TRBV24-1|TRBJ1-5|.|.
CATSDPDFAYNQPQHF
TGTGCCACCAGTGACCCCGACTTTGCCTACAATCAGCCCCAGCATTTT
>TRBV28|TRBJ2-7|.|TRBD2
CASRSGSSYEQYF
TGTGCCAGCAGGAGCGGGAGTTCCTACGAGCAGTACTTC
>TRBV28|TRBJ1-5|.|.
CASTTDSNQPQHF
TGTGCCAGTACGACAGATAGCAATCAGCCCCAGCATTTT
>TRBV18|TRBJ1-1|.|.
CASSPPLRGTEAFF
TGTGCCAGCTCACCACCCCTCCGGGGCACTGAAGCTTTCTTT
>TRBV2|TRBJ1-1|.|.
CASSDLRGGEAFF
TGTGCCAGCAGTGACCTAAGGGGTGGTGAAGCTTTCTTT
>TRBV7-9|TRBJ1-6|once|.
CASSLSQNSPLHF
TGTGCCAGCAGCTTATCCCAAAATTCACCCCTCCACTTT
>TRBV6-4|TRBJ1-4|.|TRBD1
CASRPGTGSNEKLFF
TGTGCCAGCAGACCCGGGACAGGGTCAAATGAAAAACTGTTTTTT
>TRBV28|TRBJ1-4|.|TRBD1
CASRPDRDVNEKLFF
TGTGCCAGCCGCCCAGACAGGGACGTAAATGAAAAACTGTTTTTT
>TRBV29-1|TRBJ1-1|.|.
CSVVGQANTEAFF
TGCAGCGTTGTGGGTCAGGCGAACACTGAAGCTTTCTTT
>TRBV27|TRBJ2-2|.|.
CASRDIGDTGELFF
TGTGCCAGCAGGGACATAGGGGACACCGGGGAGCTGTTTTTT
>TRBV5-4|TRBJ2-3|.|TRBD1
CASRPDRGTDTQYF
TGTGCCAGCAGGCCTGACAGGGGGACAGATACGCAGTATTTT
>TRBV20-1|TRBJ1-6|.|.
CSASGPINSPLHF
TGCAGTGCTAGTGGCCCTATCAATTCACCCCTCCACTTT
>TRBV28|TRBJ1-2|.|.
CASSFGGEEVGNGYTF
TGTGCCAGCAGTTTTGGTGGCGAGGAAGTCGGAAATGGCTACACCTTC
>TRBV7-2|TRBJ2-2|once|TRBD2
CASSLQREVTGELFF
TGTGCCAGCAGCTTACAGCGGGAGGTCACCGGGGAGCTGTTTTTT
>TRBV18|TRBJ2-1|.|.
CASSPPERRPLDEQFF
TGTGCCAGCTCACCACCCGAGCGGAGGCCGTTGGATGAGCAGTTCTTC
>TRBV7-2|TRBJ1-2|.|TRBD1
CASSLGQGYGYTF
TGTGCCAGCAGCTTAGGACAGGGCTATGGCTACACCTTC
>TRBV18|TRBJ2-7|.|.
CASSPDTVTYEQYF
TGTGCCAGCTCACCAGACACGGTTACCTACGAGCAGTACTTC
>TRBV18|TRBJ1-2|.|.
CASSPVVVSNYGYTF
TGTGCCAGCTCCCCGGTTGTGGTGTCTAACTATGGCTACACCTTC
>TRBV5-1|TRBJ2-3|.|.
CASSEVPGDTQYF
TGCGCCAGTTCTGAGGTGCCTGGGGATACGCAGTATTTT
>TRBV19|TRBJ1-3|.|.
CASSLEGHQSSGNTIYF
TGTGCCAGTAGTCTAGAGGGACATCAGAGCTCTGGAAACACCATATATTTT
>TRBV10-3|TRBJ1-3|.|.
CAISESGRGTGNTIYF
TGTGCCATCAGTGAGTCCGGCAGGGGAACTGGAAACACCATATATTTT
>TRBV4-2|TRBJ2-3|.|TRBD2
CASSQDVTGGGSDTQYF
TGTGCCAGCAGCCAAGATGTAACGGGAGGTGGGTCAGATACGCAGTATTTT
>TRBV3-1/TRBV3-2|TRBJ2-3|.|.
CASSQDWSGTDTQYF
TGTGCCAGCAGCCAAGATTGGTCGGGCACAGATACGCAGTATTTT
>TRBV6-5|TRBJ1-2|.|.
CASSPSNYGYTF
TGTGCCAGCAGTCCATCTAACTATGGCTACACCTTC
>TRBV10-3|TRBJ2-1|.|TRBD2
CAISSLAASNEQFF
TGTGCCATCAGTAGTCTAGCGGCCTCCAATGAGCAGTTCTTC
>TRBV19|TRBJ1-1|.|TRBD1
CASSPDGQGRAAFF
TGTGCCAGTAGTCCGGATGGACAGGGAAGAGCAGCTTTCTTT
>TRBV11-2|TRBJ2-3|.|.
CASSLALTGTRVDTQYF
TGTGCCAGCAGCTTAGCCCTCACAGGGACAAGGGTAGATACGCAGTATTTT
>TRBV21-1|TRBJ2-1|.|.
CASSKRTDPPGQVQFF
TGTGCCAGCAGCAAAAGAACCGATCCTCCGGGACAGGTGCAGTTCTTC
>TRBV7-2|TRBJ2-1|.|TRBD1
CASSLSGGQVYNEQFF
TGTGCCAGCAGCTTAAGCGGTGGACAGGTGTACAATGAGCAGTTCTTC
>TRBV27|TRBJ1-2|once|.
CASSLRDPGRTGYGYTF
TGTGCCAGCAGTTTAAGGGATCCGGGAAGAACGGGCTATGGCTACACCTTC
>TRBV14|TRBJ1-1|.|.
CASSRLVNTEAFF
TGTGCCAGCAGTCGACTGGTGAACACTGAAGCTTTCTTT
>TRBV9|TRBJ1-1|few|TRBD1
CASDRQGLGTEAFF
TGTGCCAGCGACCGACAGGGGTTGGGCACTGAAGCTTTCTTT
>TRBV18|TRBJ2-1|.|TRBD2
CASSPSGGPGGNEQFF
TGTGCCAGCTCACCGTCGGGTGGACCGGGAGGGAATGAGCAGTTCTTC
>TRBV5-6|TRBJ1-2|.|.
CASTPRQTNYGYTF
TGTGCCAGCACCCCGAGGCAGACTAACTATGGCTACACCTTC
>TRBV28|TRBJ2-3|once|.
CASSIMTVPWTDTQYF
TGTGCCAGCAGTATCATGACAGTTCCGTGGACAGATACGCAGTATTTT
>TRBV5-6|TRBJ2-7|.|.
CASSLQGTYEQYF
TGTGCCAGCAGCTTGCAGGGGACCTACGAGCAGTACTTC
>TRBV30|TRBJ1-6|.|TRBD1
CAWSVFRSGSEGAISYNSPLHF
TGTGCCTGGAGTGTATTCAGGTCTGGATCGGAGGGGGCCATCTCCTATAATTCACCCCTCCACTTT
>TRBV5-1|TRBJ1-2|once|TRBD1
CASSRSDRRIDGYTF
TGCGCCAGCAGCCGCTCGGACAGGAGGATAGATGGCTACACCTTC
>TRBV7-8|TRBJ2-1|.|TRBD1
CASSSGQGATEQFF
TGTGCCAGCAGCTCTGGACAGGGGGCTACTGAGCAGTTCTTC
>TRBV7-2|TRBJ1-2|.|.
CASSLSGQNYGYTF
TGTGCCAGCAGCTTATCGGGACAAAACTATGGCTACACCTTC
>TRBV28|TRBJ1-5|.|TRBD1
CASSLQGARTQPQHF
TGTGCCAGCAGCCTACAGGGGGCGCGAACCCAGCCCCAGCATTTT
>TRBV6-6|TRBJ1-1|.|.
CASTGGVEGTEAFF
TGTGCCAGCACCGGAGGGGTCGAGGGAACTGAAGCTTTCTTT
>TRBV18|TRBJ2-7|many|TRBD2
CASSPSGTNYEQYF
TGTGCCAGCTCACCCTCCGGGACTAACTACGAGCAGTACTTC
>TRBV11-2|TRBJ2-2|few|.
CASSLSQGTGELFF
TGTGCCAGCAGCTTGTCACAGGGCACCGGGGAGCTGTTTTTT